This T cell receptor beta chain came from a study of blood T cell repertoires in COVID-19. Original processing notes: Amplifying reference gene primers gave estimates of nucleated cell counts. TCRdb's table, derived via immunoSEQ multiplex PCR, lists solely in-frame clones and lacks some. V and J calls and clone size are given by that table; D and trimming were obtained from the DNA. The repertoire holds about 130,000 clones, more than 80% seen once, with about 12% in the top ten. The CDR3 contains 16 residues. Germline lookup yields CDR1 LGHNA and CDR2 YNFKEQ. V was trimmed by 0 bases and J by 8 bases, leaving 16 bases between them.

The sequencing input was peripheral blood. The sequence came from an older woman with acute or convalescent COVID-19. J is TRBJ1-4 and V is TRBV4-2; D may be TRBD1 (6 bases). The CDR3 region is CASSQDLEGVREKLFF. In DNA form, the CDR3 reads TGTGCCAGCAGCCAAGATCTTGAGGGGGTAAGAGAAAAACTGTTTTTT.